A selection of T cell receptor beta chains follows, all from one sample in a study of CD8 T cells in Susac syndrome. TCRdb reprocessed the immunoSEQ multiplex PCR reads via MiXCR and lists one record per CDR3 protein. The sample lists about 100,000 distinct CDR3 sequences, around 96% occurring once. Material: CD8+ T cells from PBMCs. These receptors came from a human donor with Susac syndrome. Both conserved end residues are part of each CDR3. The D gene is left open where the match is weak. Rows may omit the clone size; those that give it use once, few, many or a size class.

j_gene: TRBJ2-7
d_gene: NA
v_gene: TRBV3-1
abundance: few
CDR3nt: TGTGCCAGCAGCCAAGTGGGGGAGCAGTACTTC
CDR3aa: CASSQVGEQYF

j_gene: TRBJ2-1
d_gene: TRBD2
v_gene: TRBV4-1
abundance: NA
CDR3nt: TGCGCCAGCAGCCATAGACTAGCGGGAGCCAATGAGCAGTTCTTC
CDR3aa: CASSHRLAGANEQFF

j_gene: TRBJ1-6
d_gene: NA
v_gene: TRBV7-3
abundance: NA
CDR3nt: TGTGCCAGCAGCTCCTTGGGGGGCAATTCACCCCTCCACTTT
CDR3aa: CASSSLGGNSPLHF

j_gene: TRBJ2-1
d_gene: TRBD2
v_gene: TRBV29-1
abundance: once
CDR3nt: TGCAGCGTTGCCCACCCCGGGACTACTCGCTACAATGAGCAGTTCTTC
CDR3aa: CSVAHPGTTRYNEQFF

j_gene: TRBJ1-3
d_gene: NA
v_gene: TRBV7-9
abundance: NA
CDR3nt: TGTGCCAGCAGCTCCAGACAACACTCTGGAAACACCATATATTTT
CDR3aa: CASSSRQHSGNTIYF

j_gene: TRBJ2-5
d_gene: NA
v_gene: TRBV29-1
abundance: NA
CDR3nt: TGCAGCGTTGAGCGAACAGGGAACCACCAAGAGACCCAGTACTTC
CDR3aa: CSVERTGNHQETQYF

j_gene: TRBJ2-2
d_gene: NA
v_gene: TRBV5-1
abundance: NA
CDR3nt: TGCGCCAGCACTGCCTCCGGGGAGCTGTTTTTT
CDR3aa: CASTASGELFF

j_gene: TRBJ2-7
d_gene: NA
v_gene: TRBV5-1
abundance: NA
CDR3nt: TGCGCCAGCAGCTTGAAGAAAGGCCATGGGTACGAGCAGTACTTC
CDR3aa: CASSLKKGHGYEQYF

j_gene: TRBJ2-7
d_gene: NA
v_gene: TRBV12-3/TRBV12-4
abundance: NA
CDR3nt: TGTGCCAGCAGACTGACTAGTAGCGAGCAGTACTTC
CDR3aa: CASRLTSSEQYF

j_gene: TRBJ2-2
d_gene: NA
v_gene: TRBV29-1
abundance: NA
CDR3nt: TGCAGCTTATTAGGGCGTACCGGGGAGCTGTTTTTT
CDR3aa: CSLLGRTGELFF

j_gene: TRBJ2-5
d_gene: TRBD2
v_gene: TRBV29-1
abundance: NA
CDR3nt: TGCAGCGTTGAAACGTCTAGCGGGAAGGCTCCCCAAGAGACCCAGTACTTC
CDR3aa: CSVETSSGKAPQETQYF

j_gene: TRBJ2-4
d_gene: TRBD2
v_gene: TRBV6-2/TRBV6-3
abundance: NA
CDR3nt: TGTGCCAGCAGACCCGACGGCGCGGGGGACATTCAGTACTTC
CDR3aa: CASRPDGAGDIQYF

j_gene: TRBJ2-3
d_gene: TRBD1
v_gene: TRBV4-1
abundance: NA
CDR3nt: TGCGCCAGCAGCCAAGTTCCGGGGCAGGGGGCAGGCACAGATACGCAGTATTTT
CDR3aa: CASSQVPGQGAGTDTQYF

j_gene: TRBJ2-7
d_gene: NA
v_gene: TRBV5-6
abundance: NA
CDR3nt: TGTGCCAGCAGCTCCCGACTAGACGAGCAGTACTTC
CDR3aa: CASSSRLDEQYF

j_gene: TRBJ2-7
d_gene: NA
v_gene: TRBV29-1
abundance: once
CDR3nt: TGCAGCGCCTCCAAAAGAAAAACAGCAGCGCTTTACGAGCAGTACTTC
CDR3aa: CSASKRKTAALYEQYF

j_gene: TRBJ2-5
d_gene: NA
v_gene: TRBV4-1
abundance: NA
CDR3nt: TGCGCCAGCAGCCAAGGCTCGCTTCAGGGTGGGGGTCAAGAGACCCAGTACTTC
CDR3aa: CASSQGSLQGGGQETQYF

j_gene: TRBJ2-1
d_gene: NA
v_gene: TRBV28
abundance: NA
CDR3nt: TGTGCCAGCAGTTTACTAGCCGGGGGCAATGAGCAGTTCTTC
CDR3aa: CASSLLAGGNEQFF

j_gene: TRBJ1-4
d_gene: NA
v_gene: TRBV7-9
abundance: NA
CDR3nt: TGTGCCAGCAGTTATCCGGGACCAGGTGAAAAACTGTTTTTT
CDR3aa: CASSYPGPGEKLFF

j_gene: TRBJ2-7
d_gene: TRBD2
v_gene: TRBV3-1
abundance: NA
CDR3nt: TGTGCCAGCAGCCAGGCGGGAGGGGACTACGAGCAGTACTTC
CDR3aa: CASSQAGGDYEQYF

j_gene: TRBJ2-3
d_gene: NA
v_gene: TRBV7-9
abundance: NA
CDR3nt: TGTGCCAGCAGCACGAGGGGGGATACGCAGTATTTT
CDR3aa: CASSTRGDTQYF

j_gene: TRBJ2-7
d_gene: TRBD2
v_gene: TRBV9
abundance: NA
CDR3nt: TGTGCCAGCAGCGTAGCGGCCAGCGGGGGGGCCGGGTACGAGCAGTACTTC
CDR3aa: CASSVAASGGAGYEQYF

j_gene: TRBJ2-7
d_gene: TRBD1
v_gene: TRBV29-1
abundance: NA
CDR3nt: TGCAGCGTTCGACAGGGGGCCCACGAGCAGTACTTC
CDR3aa: CSVRQGAHEQYF

j_gene: TRBJ2-5
d_gene: NA
v_gene: TRBV3-1
abundance: NA
CDR3nt: TGTGCCAGCAGCCAAGTCCAGGGGTCAGAGACCCAGTACTTC
CDR3aa: CASSQVQGSETQYF

j_gene: TRBJ2-1
d_gene: TRBD2
v_gene: TRBV6-1
abundance: NA
CDR3nt: TGTGCCAGCAGCCCTAGCGGAGATTACAATGAGCAGTTCTTC
CDR3aa: CASSPSGDYNEQFF

j_gene: TRBJ2-3
d_gene: NA
v_gene: TRBV15
abundance: NA
CDR3nt: TGTGCCACCAGCAGTGTAGTAAGAGTCTACAGGACAGATACGCAGTATTTT
CDR3aa: CATSSVVRVYRTDTQYF

j_gene: TRBJ2-5
d_gene: NA
v_gene: TRBV10-2
abundance: NA
CDR3nt: TGCGCCAGCAGTGAGGGTAGAATCGTGGAGACCCAGTACTTC
CDR3aa: CASSEGRIVETQYF

j_gene: TRBJ1-3
d_gene: NA
v_gene: TRBV20-1
abundance: once
CDR3nt: TGCAGTGCTAGAGACCACAGGGATAACCTCTCTGGAAACACCATATATTTT
CDR3aa: CSARDHRDNLSGNTIYF

j_gene: TRBJ2-1
d_gene: NA
v_gene: TRBV2
abundance: NA
CDR3nt: TGTGCCAGCAAAGAAGGGAACCCCTACAATGAGCAGTTCTTC
CDR3aa: CASKEGNPYNEQFF

j_gene: TRBJ1-1
d_gene: TRBD1
v_gene: TRBV4-1
abundance: NA
CDR3nt: TGCGCCAGCAGCCATCGACAGGGCCCGAACACTGAAGCTTTCTTT
CDR3aa: CASSHRQGPNTEAFF

j_gene: TRBJ2-1
d_gene: TRBD2
v_gene: TRBV20-1
abundance: NA
CDR3nt: TGCAGTGCCCTAGGACTAGCGGGAGTTGGGAATGAGCAGTTCTTC
CDR3aa: CSALGLAGVGNEQFF

j_gene: TRBJ2-7
d_gene: NA
v_gene: TRBV13
abundance: NA
CDR3nt: TGTGCCAGCAGCTTATGGGACGGAAACTACGAGCAGTACTTC
CDR3aa: CASSLWDGNYEQYF

j_gene: TRBJ1-1
d_gene: NA
v_gene: TRBV7-9
abundance: NA
CDR3nt: TGTGCCAGCAGCGACTCCTCCGGGACTTACACTGAAGCTTTCTTT
CDR3aa: CASSDSSGTYTEAFF

j_gene: TRBJ2-1
d_gene: NA
v_gene: TRBV15
abundance: NA
CDR3nt: TGTGCCACCAGCAGAGACCTAGCGTCTTACAATGAGCAGTTCTTC
CDR3aa: CATSRDLASYNEQFF

j_gene: TRBJ2-7
d_gene: NA
v_gene: TRBV14
abundance: NA
CDR3nt: TGTGCCAGCAGCCACCCAGCAGCCGCGACCTACGAGCAGTACTTC
CDR3aa: CASSHPAAATYEQYF

j_gene: TRBJ1-6
d_gene: TRBD1
v_gene: TRBV20-1
abundance: NA
CDR3nt: TGCAGTGCTAGATTCGGACAGGAGAATTCACCCCTCCACTTT
CDR3aa: CSARFGQENSPLHF

j_gene: TRBJ1-1
d_gene: TRBD1
v_gene: TRBV29-1
abundance: NA
CDR3nt: TGCAGCGTTGCCTCCCCAGGGGGCGGTGATGAAGCTTTCTTT
CDR3aa: CSVASPGGGDEAFF

j_gene: TRBJ1-2
d_gene: NA
v_gene: TRBV28
abundance: NA
CDR3nt: TGTGCCAGCACCCCGGGCCAGGGGCGCTACACCTTC
CDR3aa: CASTPGQGRYTF

j_gene: TRBJ2-7
d_gene: NA
v_gene: TRBV7-9
abundance: NA
CDR3nt: TGTGCCAGCAGCCCAGGGAGGATCCACGAGCAGTACTTC
CDR3aa: CASSPGRIHEQYF

j_gene: TRBJ1-5
d_gene: NA
v_gene: TRBV6-5
abundance: NA
CDR3nt: TGTGCCAGCAGTTACGAGGCAGGGACTCAGCCCCAGCATTTT
CDR3aa: CASSYEAGTQPQHF

j_gene: TRBJ2-7
d_gene: TRBD2
v_gene: TRBV29-1
abundance: NA
CDR3nt: TGCAGCGTTGCCCCCGGGGGGAACTCCTACGAGCAGTACTTC
CDR3aa: CSVAPGGNSYEQYF

j_gene: TRBJ2-3
d_gene: NA
v_gene: TRBV12-3/TRBV12-4
abundance: few
CDR3nt: TGTGCCAGCAGTTCATCTTCAGATACGCAGTATTTT
CDR3aa: CASSSSSDTQYF

j_gene: TRBJ2-7
d_gene: TRBD1
v_gene: TRBV9
abundance: NA
CDR3nt: TGTGCCAGCAGCGCCGAGGGGGGACAGGGGATCTACGAGCAGTACTTC
CDR3aa: CASSAEGGQGIYEQYF

j_gene: TRBJ2-1
d_gene: TRBD2
v_gene: TRBV5-1
abundance: NA
CDR3nt: TGCGCCAGCAGCTTGGCGCTAGCGGGGCAGAATGAGCAGTTCTTC
CDR3aa: CASSLALAGQNEQFF